Shown below are 23 T cell receptor beta chains from a single sample sequenced in a study of PD-1 blockade in mismatch repair-deficient tumors. The protocol was immunoSEQ multiplex PCR, while the TCRdb copy is restricted to in-frame clones and leaves out a portion. This table has 40,000 to 65,000 clones, about 85% appearing once. This specimen consisted of peripheral blood, obtained roughly 21 weeks after starting pembrolizumab. These receptors were collected from an adult with mismatch repair-deficient cancer.

The chain uses TRBV5-6 and TRBJ1-4, with a tentative D call TRBD1 (6 bases). This CDR3 region has 16 residues. The germline CDR1 and CDR2 sequences are SGHDT and YYEEEE. The germline V and J ends were trimmed by 4 bases and 5 bases, with 18 bases remaining between them. Here the CDR3 DNA reads TGTGCCAGCAGCAGCCCGACAGGCCTAACCAATGAAAAACTGTTTTTT. Translation: CASSSPTGLTNEKLFF.

This clone was observed a few times. The chain links TRBV14 to TRBJ2-4, with a weak D call TRBD1 (5 bases). V lost 4 bases and J 1 base, leaving 14 bases between the germline ends. The CDR3 consists of 16 residues. Germline CDR1 and CDR2: SGHDN and FVKESK. CDR3 protein: CASSPGSVGAKNIQYF. For the CDR3, the DNA is TGTGCCAGCAGCCCAGGGTCGGTGGGGGCCAAAAACATTCAGTACTTC.

The chain recombines TRBV10-3 with TRBJ2-1; D is unresolved. Germline CDR1 reads ENHRY; CDR2 reads SYGVKD. This CDR3 spans 16 amino acids. V lost 0 bases and J 10 bases, leaving 19 bases between the germline ends. The CDR3 protein is CAISESAFVRLGEQFF. The CDR3 DNA sequence: TGTGCCATCAGTGAGTCGGCTTTTGTACGGTTGGGGGAGCAGTTCTTC.

The CDR3 sequence is CASSPPGLGLVEQFF. The CDR3, as DNA: TGTGCCAGTAGTCCGCCGGGACTAGGTTTGGTTGAGCAGTTCTTC. The chain links TRBV19 to TRBJ2-1; TRBD2 agrees at 8 bases. This CDR3 region has 15 residues. V trimming: 5 bases; J trimming: 9 bases; junction bases outside the gene matches: 12. Germline CDR1 LNHDA, CDR2 SQIVND (reference sequence).

Details on this clone: The same CDR3 also results from other DNA sequences found in this sample. This chain connects TRBV27 to TRBJ2-7, with TRBD1 as a possible D gene (5 bases). From germline, CDR1 is MNHEY and CDR2 SMNVEV (reference sequence). The germline V and J ends were trimmed by 3 bases and 3 bases, with 12 bases remaining between them. The CDR3 runs 14 residues. This CDR3 reads CASSFSGSSYEQYF. The CDR3 nucleotides are TGTGCCAGCAGTTTTTCAGGGTCCAGCTACGAGCAGTACTTC.

The genes are TRBV25-1 and TRBJ2-7, with TRBD1 identical over 8 bases. The CDR3 loop spans 15 amino acids. J was trimmed by 2 bases and V by 1 base; bases with no gene match: 4. The germline V gene encodes CDR1 MGHDK and CDR2 SYGVNS. The CDR3 here is CASSEFQGAPYEQYF. In nucleotides, the CDR3 is TGTGCCAGCAGTGAATTCCAGGGGGCCCCCTACGAGCAGTACTTC.

The J gene is TRBJ2-7, the V gene TRBV12-2; the table names TRBD2, a call not compared with the DNA. TRBV12-2 is designated a pseudogene. This CDR3 spans 15 amino acids. The CDR3 spells CASSARLAGYYEQYF. The DNA of the CDR3 is TGTGCCAGCAGCGCCAGATTAGCGGGGTACTACGAGCAGTACTTC.

This clone was observed once. The V gene is TRBV5-5, the J gene TRBJ1-2; D unresolved. The V gene's germline CDR1 is SGHKS and CDR2 YYEKEE (reference sequence). Trimming took off 0 bases at V and 5 bases at J, with 5 bases between the two ends. The CDR3 loop spans 12 amino acids. CDR3: CASSLGTYGYTF. CDR3 bases: TGTGCCAGCAGCTTGGGGACTTATGGCTACACCTTC.

This rearrangement joins TRBV4-3 to TRBJ1-1; TRBD1 matches at 8 bases. Germline loops: CDR1 LGHNA, CDR2 YSLEER. The V segment lost 5 bases and the J segment 4 bases; nucleotides outside the gene matches: 9. The CDR3 consists of 15 residues. CDR3 in DNA: TGCGCCAGCAGCGAACTAGACAGGGGCGGCACTGAAGCTTTCTTT. Translating gives CASSELDRGGTEAFF.

This clone is a singleton in its sample. The chain is built from TRBV5-5 and TRBJ1-4, with 8 bases lining up with TRBD1. The length of the CDR3 is 17 residues. V lost 4 bases and J lost 0; bases outside the gene matches: 8. Germline V CDR1 and CDR2: SGHKS, YYEKEE (reference sequence). The CDR3 spells CASSQGQALATNEKLFF. CDR3 DNA sequence: TGTGCCAGCAGCCAGGGACAGGCCCTTGCAACTAATGAAAAACTGTTTTTT.

This clone is a singleton in its sample. V and J are TRBV11-3 and TRBJ2-3, with D unclear. V was shortened by 5 bases and J by 4 bases, with 10 bases between the two germline ends. The CDR3 is made up of 13 amino acids. Germline lookup yields CDR1 SGHNT and CDR2 YENEEA. The CDR3 is CASSRSPADTQYF. CDR3 sequence (DNA): TGTGCCAGCAGCCGTTCACCTGCAGATACGCAGTATTTT.

The J gene is TRBJ2-7, the V gene TRBV6-1, with TRBD1 identical over 8 bases. CDR3 length: 14 amino acids. The junction had 4 bases not matched to a gene; V was cut back by 2 bases and J by 4 bases. Germline V gene lookup returns CDR1 MNHNS and CDR2 SASEGT. The CDR3, as DNA: TGTGCCAGCAGTGAAAGGACAGGGTGGTACGAGCAGTACTTC. Protein product: CASSERTGWYEQYF.

The genes are TRBV29-1 and TRBJ2-5; 9 positions agree with TRBD1. This CDR3 comprises 14 residues. With V trimmed by 6 bases and J by 5 bases, 10 bases remained unmatched. Germline lookup yields CDR1 SQVTM and CDR2 ANQGSEA. The CDR3 sequence is CSVRDRVNPETQYF. The CDR3 DNA reads TGCAGCGTGAGGGACAGGGTAAATCCGGAGACCCAGTACTTC.

CDR3 in amino acids: CASSLVGSRPTTDTQYF. The DNA of the CDR3 is TGTGCCAGCAGCTTAGTAGGGTCGCGGCCTACCACAGATACGCAGTATTTT. This chain uses TRBV11-2 with TRBJ2-3, with D hard to call. This CDR3 is 17 amino acids long. Trimming left V 1 base short and J 2 bases short, with 16 bases between. The germline CDR1 and CDR2 sequences are SGHAT and FQNNGV.

The genes are TRBV6-5 and TRBJ1-1; TRBD1 matches 10 bases. CDR3 length: 16 residues. The junction had 12 bases not matched to a gene; V was cut back by 4 bases and J by 7 bases. Germline assignment: CDR1 MNHEY and CDR2 SVGAGI. The CDR3 is CASSWGGTGEFGEAFF. The CDR3 DNA sequence: TGTGCCAGCAGTTGGGGCGGGACAGGGGAGTTTGGTGAAGCTTTCTTT.

This clone has just a few counts. The chain joins TRBV7-9 to TRBJ1-4, with 8 bases identical to TRBD1. CDR3 length: 15 residues. V shed 5 bases and J 5 bases; nucleotides not matched to a gene: 7. The V gene's germline CDR1 is SEHNR and CDR2 FQNEAQ (reference sequence). CDR3 region: CASSRPTGENEKLFF. CDR3 coding DNA: TGTGCCAGCAGCAGACCGACAGGGGAGAATGAAAAACTGTTTTTT. Complete variable domain (other parts from reference TRBV7-9 and TRBJ1-4): DTGVSQNPRHKITKRGQNVTFRCDPISEHNRLYWYRQTLGQGPEFLTYFQNEAQLEKSRLLSDRFSAERPKGSFSTLEIQRTEQGDSAMYLCASSRPTGENEKLFFGSGTQLSVL.

V gene TRBV12-5 combines with J gene TRBJ2-7; TRBD2 aligns across 7 bases. J gave up 2 bases and V 3 bases, and 1 base lay outside the gene matches. From germline, CDR1 is LGHNT and CDR2 FRNRAP. The CDR3 consists of 13 residues. In DNA, the CDR3 is TGTGCTAGTGGTTTTGGACTAGCCTACGAGCAGTACTTC. This sequence encodes CASGFGLAYEQYF.

The genes are TRBV12-5 and TRBJ2-7; D gene uncertain. The V and J ends lost 5 bases and 2 bases respectively, with 10 bases between them. Per the germline V gene, CDR1 is LGHNT and CDR2 is FRNRAP. The CDR3 is made up of 13 amino acids. CDR3 residues: CASGQDVPYEQYF. DNA for the CDR3: TGTGCTAGTGGTCAAGACGTACCCTACGAGCAGTACTTC. The full variable domain, rest sourced from reference TRBV12-5 and TRBJ2-7, is DARVTQTPRHKVTEMGQEVTMRCQPILGHNTVFWYRQTMMQGLELLAYFRNRAPLDDSGMPKDRFSAEMPDATLATLKIQPSEPRDSAVYFCASGQDVPYEQYFGPGTRLTVT.

The rearrangement uses TRBV9 and TRBJ2-1, with TRBD2 matching over 9 bases. Looked up from germline, CDR1 is SGDLS and CDR2 is YYNGEE. With 4 bases clipped from V and 3 bases from J, the junction kept 14 bases outside the gene matches. The CDR3 is 18 residues long. CDR3 in amino acids: CASSPTGGREGLYNEQFF. The CDR3 nucleotides read TGTGCCAGCAGCCCAACCGGGGGGCGGGAGGGCCTCTACAATGAGCAGTTCTTC.

The V call is TRBV18, the J call TRBJ1-5; possible D gene TRBD1, 6 bases. Trimming removed 4 bases from V and 3 bases from J, with 19 bases in between. CDR1 and CDR2 (germline): KGHSH, LQKENI. This CDR3 has 17 residues. CDR3 sequence: CASSLLGGPSYNQPQHF. In nucleotides, the CDR3 is TGTGCCAGCTCACTTTTAGGGGGGCCCTCATACAATCAGCCCCAGCATTTT.

This chain joins TRBV6-1 and TRBJ1-2; D remains ambiguous. CDR1 MNHNS and CDR2 SASEGT come from the germline V gene. V gave up 2 bases and J gave up 7 bases, with 17 bases separating them. This CDR3 contains 15 residues. CDR3: CASSEFAKDRFGYTF. The CDR3, as DNA: TGTGCCAGCAGTGAATTCGCGAAGGATAGATTTGGCTACACCTTC.

The chain links TRBV19 to TRBJ1-2; weak D call: TRBD1 (5 bases). CDR1 LNHDA and CDR2 SQIVND come from the germline V gene (reference sequence). The ends were cut back, 7 bases at V and 8 bases at J, with 20 bases in the middle. CDR3 length equals 14 residues. The CDR3 DNA reads as TGTGCCAGTAACGAGTGGGGCGGAGGCGGCGGCTACACCTTC. It is translated as CASNEWGGGGGYTF.

The chain combines TRBV29-1 with TRBJ1-1; TRBD1 is a possible D gene (6 bases). V gave up 6 bases and J gave up 0 bases, with 14 bases separating them. This CDR3 is built from 14 residues. Per germline, CDR1 SQVTM and CDR2 ANQGSEA. The chain's CDR3 is CSVEGGRLNTEAFF. DNA of the CDR3: TGCAGCGTGGAGGGGGGACGGCTGAACACTGAAGCTTTCTTT.